A single sample is the source of the 17 T cell receptor beta chains below, sequenced in a study of control samples from healthy donors and cancer patients. Measured with immunoSEQ multiplex PCR; TCRdb has only the in-frame clones, and not every one. The table includes approximately 52,000 clones, approximately 90% detected once. The sequencing input was PBMCs. The receptors derive from a man in his fifties or sixties with head and neck cancer.

The V call is TRBV7-6, the J call TRBJ2-1; 7 bases are shared with TRBD1. CDR3 length: 16 amino acids. With 6 bases clipped from V and 4 bases from J, the junction kept 12 bases outside the gene matches. Germline CDR1 and CDR2: SGHVS and FNYEAQ. The CDR3 nucleotides are TGTGCCAGCAGTCCCACTCGGGACAGAAATTACAATGAGCAGTTCTTC. Its translation is CASSPTRDRNYNEQFF.

The V call is TRBV30, the J call TRBJ2-1; the D gene is possibly TRBD1 (6 bases). CDR3 length: 12 residues. Per germline, CDR1 GTSNPN and CDR2 SVGIG (reference sequence). The germline V and J ends were trimmed by 4 bases and 7 bases, with 11 bases remaining between them. Here the CDR3 reads CAWTTGQNEQFF. CDR3 coding DNA: TGTGCCTGGACCACCGGACAGAATGAGCAGTTCTTC.

The chain couples TRBV29-1 to TRBJ2-2, with 8 bases that match TRBD1. The CDR3 covers 14 residues. The ends lost 4 bases at V and 4 bases at J; junction bases unmatched: 5. Germline assignment: CDR1 SQVTM and CDR2 ANQGSEA. Here the CDR3 DNA reads TGCAGCGTTGTCGTCACAGGGGGCACCGGGGAGCTGTTTTTT. Residues: CSVVVTGGTGELFF.

The chain joins TRBV18 to TRBJ2-3, with D possibly being TRBD1 (7 bases). Germline V gives CDR1 KGHSH, CDR2 LQKENI. The length of the CDR3 is 15 residues. V was trimmed by 3 bases and J by 0 bases, leaving 10 bases between them. CDR3 protein: CASSPQGGSTDTQYF. CDR3 DNA: TGTGCCAGCTCACCGCAGGGGGGTAGCACAGATACGCAGTATTTT.

The table lists this clone with a few counts. The V gene is TRBV7-2, the J gene TRBJ2-7, with 12 positions matching TRBD2. Trimming removed 4 bases from V and 2 bases from J; junction bases left unmatched: 3. Germline CDR1 is SGHTA and CDR2 is FQGNSA. The CDR3 has 15 residues. CDR3 nucleotide sequence: TGTGCCAGCAGCTCTAGCGGGGGGGCCGCCTACGAGCAGTACTTC. It specifies CASSSSGGAAYEQYF.

This clone has only one observation. The chain recombines TRBV7-2 with TRBJ2-3; the match to TRBD2 covers 7 bases. The CDR3 loop spans 17 amino acids. Trimming took 5 bases from V and 0 from J; bases not matched to a gene: 11. The V gene's germline CDR1 is SGHTA and CDR2 FQGNSA. DNA for the CDR3: TGTGCCAGCAGCCCCAGTTTAGGGCGGGGGAGCACAGATACGCAGTATTTT. This encodes CASSPSLGRGSTDTQYF.

The chain has TRBV4-2 and TRBJ2-3, with 9 bases aligning to TRBD2. Unmatched junction bases numbered 9, after V lost 0 bases and J lost 2 bases. CDR1 is LGHNA, CDR2 YNFKEQ, per germline. The CDR3 contains 18 residues. The CDR3 loop reads CASSQDAASGINTDTQYF. The CDR3 region has the DNA TGTGCCAGCAGCCAAGATGCGGCTAGCGGGATTAACACAGATACGCAGTATTTT.

V and J are TRBV18 and TRBJ1-2, with D unresolved. The CDR3 has 14 residues. In germline, CDR1 is KGHSH, CDR2 LQKENI. The V gene lost 0 bases and the J gene lost 7 bases, with 12 bases spanning the gap. The CDR3: CASSPPGGYSGYTF. CDR3 DNA: TGTGCCAGCTCACCACCAGGAGGCTACTCTGGCTACACCTTC. The full variable domain, rest sourced from reference TRBV18 and TRBJ1-2, is NAGVMQNPRHLVRRRGQEARLRCSPMKGHSHVYWYRQLPEEGLKFMVYLQKENIIDESGMPKERFSAEFPKEGPSILRIQQVVRGDSAAYFCASSPPGGYSGYTFGSGTRLTVV.

The J gene is TRBJ2-7, the V gene TRBV29-1; 15 bases are a match to TRBD2. This CDR3 is 17 amino acids long. From germline, CDR1 is SQVTM and CDR2 ANQGSEA. The junction had 12 bases not matched to a gene; V was cut back by 7 bases and J by 2 bases. Written as DNA, the CDR3 is TGCAGCGGCGCCCGCGGGACTAGCGGGGGGCCGACCTACGAGCAGTACTTC. Protein sequence: CSGARGTSGGPTYEQYF.

This clone appeared a single time. For the CDR3, the DNA is TGTGCCAGCACTCAAACAGGGGGCGGAAACACCATATATTTT. This sequence encodes CASTQTGGGNTIYF. This rearrangement joins TRBV28 to TRBJ1-3; 9 bases are a match to TRBD1. CDR3 length: 14 residues. Trimming cost V 7 bases and J 4 bases; bases outside gene matches: 5. Germline CDR1 is MDHEN and CDR2 is SYDVKM. Variable domain in full (rest from reference TRBV28 and TRBJ1-3): DVKVTQSSRYLVKRTGEKVFLECVQDMDHENMFWYRQDPGLGLRLIYFSYDVKMKEKGDIPEGYSVSREKKERFSLILESASTNQTSMYLCASTQTGGGNTIYFGEGSWLTVV.

The gene calls are TRBV6-5 and TRBJ2-7; a possible D gene is TRBD1 (7 bases). Germline V gives CDR1 MNHEY, CDR2 SVGAGI. CDR3 length: 16 residues. Trimming cost V 2 bases and J 5 bases, with 19 bases left between them. The CDR3: CASSYGSTGTLHEQYF. CDR3 coding DNA: TGTGCCAGCAGTTACGGGTCGACAGGGACTCTCCACGAGCAGTACTTC.

This chain connects TRBV7-6 to TRBJ2-1; D unclear. This CDR3 is 16 amino acids long. CDR1 and CDR2 (germline): SGHVS, FNYEAQ. V lost 1 base and J lost 0, with 10 bases in between. The CDR3 nucleotides are TGTGCCAGCAGCTTAGTTGGTATAAGCTCCTACAATGAGCAGTTCTTC. As protein: CASSLVGISSYNEQFF.

The chain combines TRBV7-2 with TRBJ2-3, with 9 bases aligning to TRBD2. Trimming cost V 5 bases and J 3 bases; bases outside gene matches: 9. Germline CDR1 and CDR2: SGHTA and FQGNSA. This CDR3 has 16 residues. The CDR3 protein is CASSTFPGLATDTQYF. The CDR3 DNA reads as TGTGCCAGCAGCACTTTTCCGGGACTAGCAACAGATACGCAGTATTTT. The variable domain in full, with the rest retrieved from reference TRBV7-2 and TRBJ2-3, is GAGVSQSPSNKVTEKGKDVELRCDPISGHTALYWYRQSLGQGLEFLIYFQGNSAPDKSGLPSDRFSAERTGGSVSTLTIQRTQQEDSAVYLCASSTFPGLATDTQYFGPGTRLTVL.

The chain is built from TRBV27 and TRBJ1-3; weak D call: TRBD1 (6 bases). This CDR3 spans 13 amino acids. Trimming stripped 3 bases from V and 8 bases from J, with 11 bases between. Germline CDR1 MNHEY, CDR2 SMNVEV (reference sequence). CDR3 sequence reads: CASSLRRGDTIYF. The CDR3 DNA reads as TGTGCCAGCAGTTTGCGTAGGGGGGACACCATATATTTT.

This clone was counted between two and nine times. The chain carries TRBV28 and TRBJ1-1; D not certain. The CDR3 consists of 17 residues. With 3 bases removed from V and 1 base from J, the gap between germline ends came to 18 bases. Germline values: CDR1 MDHEN, CDR2 SYDVKM. The CDR3: CASSFPPWSSANTEAFF. The CDR3 nucleotides are TGTGCCAGCAGTTTTCCCCCGTGGTCCAGCGCGAACACTGAAGCTTTCTTT.

J is TRBJ1-5 and V is TRBV19; D remains unclear. V was pared by 3 bases and J by 13 bases, with 13 bases between. CDR3 length equals 12 residues. Germline V CDR1 and CDR2: LNHDA, SQIVND (reference sequence). CDR3 sequence reads: CASSIMSRRQHF. The CDR3 nucleotides read TGTGCCAGTAGTATTATGTCCAGACGTCAGCATTTT.

V and J are TRBV10-3 and TRBJ1-2; 9 bases agree with TRBD1. Germline V gives CDR1 ENHRY, CDR2 SYGVKD. The CDR3 runs 14 residues. With 3 bases clipped from V and 8 bases from J, the junction kept 7 bases outside the gene matches. The CDR3 protein is CAISDRQGERGYTF. The CDR3 DNA reads TGTGCCATCAGTGACCGACAGGGGGAGAGGGGCTACACCTTC.